This TCR beta chain was documented in a study of T cells in Graves' hyperthyroidism and ophthalmopathy (dated by TCRdb to the late 2010s). With regard to the full study: Peripheral blood samples were taken at the time of initial diagnosis, prior to any treatment. After sampling, hyperthyroidism patients received methimazole starting at 30 mg daily, and ophthalmopathy patients received high-dose intravenous methylprednisolone. The study also compared thyroid tissue and blood T-cell repertoires from several Graves' hyperthyroidism patients. To identify TCR V-J signatures that set the groups apart, the researchers used a discovery cohort of approximately 98 patients, made up of about 44 with Graves' ophthalmopathy and 55 to 65 with stable Graves' hyperthyroidism. The paper describes TCR Vbeta CDR3 sequencing of 120 to 150 peripheral blood samples, made up of 43 ophthalmopathy patients, roughly 72 hyperthyroidism patients and 17 progressor patients. Prospective prediction of ophthalmopathy was tested in an independent validation cohort consisting of roughly 19 hyperthyroidism patients and around 16 patients who later progressed to ophthalmopathy. The 75 to 100 discovery patients were divided at random into training and test sets in a 7:3 ratio. On the study overall, not on this receptor specifically: Blood samples also contained most of the expanded thyroid clonotypes (frequency above 0.001), which suggests that blood repertoires may reflect thyroid immune responses. A 13 V-J signature model separated ophthalmopathy from stable hyperthyroidism, with roughly 88% sensitivity and approximately 81% specificity in cross-validation and 80%/75% in testing. In validation, progression to ophthalmopathy was predicted by the model with more than 65% sensitivity and 72% to 80% specificity, a median of 6.5 months before onset. Sample size was not statistically predetermined, and investigators were not blinded to group allocation.

Counted from cysteine to phenylalanine, this CDR3 has 12 amino acids. The retained sequence is limited to the CDR3, 36 bases, with the frame set at the first base. V sheds 8 bases and J sheds 6 bases, leaving 12 bases between their ends. A patient counted as having stable Graves' hyperthyroidism if no progression to ophthalmopathy occurred over 18 months of follow-up. Hyperthyroidism patients were newly diagnosed, with disease duration under 2 months, and aged 18 to 65 years. Exclusion was applied to patients with uncontrolled infections, other autoimmune diseases, pregnancy or lactation. Clinical symptoms, serum thyroxine and TRAb, thyroid ultrasound, and orbital computed tomography formed the basis for the diagnoses. PBMCs were separated from 8 to 10 ml of fresh peripheral blood using Ficoll-Paque density gradient centrifugation. Total RNA was extracted with Trizol reagent, and quality was checked on an Agilent 2100 Bioanalyzer.

The table lists this clonotype with many counts. The target of this receptor is not known. One base away there is no much larger clone; base qualities are not given. The TCR beta CDR3 regions were amplified from the RNA transcripts. A first-round RT-PCR of the TCR CDR3 used the HTBI primer set with the Qiagen OneStep RT-PCR kit. The libraries were constructed in a second round of multiplex PCR and then size-selected and purified. Sequencing of the libraries was done on an Illumina HiSeq2000 using paired-end 100 bp reads. Per the authors' processing: Raw data were processed with SOAPnuke, discarding reads with adapters, uncalled bases, mean Phred below 15, or no exact constant-primer or identifier match. COPE v1.2.5 was used to merge the high-quality paired reads, and each unique nucleotide sequence was defined as a clonotype. MiTCR v1.1 was used to align the clonotypes against IMGT TRBV, TRBD and TRBJ reference segments. Analysis was restricted to V-J combinations with a frequency above 0.0001, which covered over 98% of repertoires. The TCS score was defined as the ratio of F50 (clonal expansion) to E x V (chaos), calculated using BLOSUM62-based TCRdist between CDR3 peptides within each V-J. Welch's t-statistics and random forest reduced 514 V-J features to 13, which were used in a naive Bayes classifier (R e1071). TCRdb's own reprocessing of the public reads used fastp at Q25 and MiXCR and kept productive beta chains. Rows matching on CDR3 protein sequence are summarized as one entry with the most common DNA and genes. TCRdb, rather than the study authors, made the V and J calls. In this sample the table shows 300,000 to 450,000 distinct CDR3 sequences, about 14% of which occur a single time. Of the sample, about 10% falls within the top ten clones.

The material sequenced was blood. Here the chain combines TRBV12-3 or TRBV12-4 and TRBJ2-3, with no confident D gene call. This clonotype was sampled from a woman aged 60 to 75 with Graves' hyperthyroidism. The nucleotide sequence reads TGTGCCAGCTCCTTTCGTAAGGATACGCAGTATTTT. Its translation reads: CASSFRKDTQYF.